The 14 T cell receptor beta chains in this list originate from one sample, sequenced in a study of response to subunit inactivated influenza vaccine. Via MiXCR, TCRdb re-called the RT-PCR reads, giving one row per CDR3 protein. The table includes 170,000 or so distinct CDR3 sequences, about 10% detected once. The sample was CD8+ T cells sorted from PBMCs, taken around 25 months after vaccination. The source is a man between 45 and 75 years old who received an inactivated influenza vaccine.

This clonotype was counted only a few times. This chain joins TRBV6-1 and TRBJ1-6; D is undetermined. V was shortened by 6 bases and J by 7 bases, with 10 bases between the two germline ends. The CDR3 is 13 residues long. CDR1 MNHNS and CDR2 SASEGT come from the germline V gene. DNA of the CDR3: TGTGCCAGCAGAACCGGGTCGAATTCACCCCTCCACTTT. This sequence encodes CASRTGSNSPLHF.

V and J are TRBV29-1 and TRBJ2-7; TRBD1 is a possible D gene (6 bases). The CDR3 sequence is 16 residues long. Per the germline V gene, CDR1 is SQVTM and CDR2 is ANQGSEA. Deletions cut 6 bases from V and 2 bases from J, with 23 bases between. This chain's CDR3 is CSVAPSDRTYTYEQYF. The DNA for the CDR3 is TGCAGCGTGGCCCCATCCGACAGGACCTACACCTACGAGCAGTACTTC.

This rearrangement joins TRBV12-3 or TRBV12-4 to TRBJ2-3, with D perhaps being TRBD1 or TRBD2 (6 bases each). The CDR3 has 15 residues. V shed 0 bases and J shed 4 bases, with 11 bases lying between them. CDR3 sequence reads: CASSLAGGPPDTQYF. The CDR3 nucleotides read TGTGCCAGCAGTTTAGCGGGGGGCCCCCCAGATACGCAGTATTTT.

The sample holds a few counts of this clonotype. The chain uses TRBV29-1 and TRBJ2-1; D may be TRBD1 or TRBD2 (5 bases each). Trimming stripped 1 base from V and 3 bases from J, with 13 bases between. Germline assignment: CDR1 SQVTM and CDR2 ANQGSEA. The CDR3 extends over 15 amino acids. CDR3 coding DNA: TGCAGCGTTGAAGGCGTCAGCGGACACTACAATGAGCAGTTCTTC. It is translated as CSVEGVSGHYNEQFF.

V is TRBV11-2 and J is TRBJ2-1; D unresolved. CDR1 and CDR2 (germline): SGHAT, FQNNGV. CDR3 length: 13 residues. The germline V and J ends were trimmed by 5 bases and 6 bases, with 11 bases remaining between them. The chain's CDR3 is CASSPVPSNEQFF. The CDR3 DNA sequence: TGTGCCAGCAGCCCCGTCCCGTCCAATGAGCAGTTCTTC. Full variable domain (rest looked up from reference TRBV11-2 and TRBJ2-1): EAGVAQSPRYKIIEKRQSVAFWCNPISGHATLYWYQQILGQGPKLLIQFQNNGVVDDSQLPKDRFSAERLKGVDSTLKIQPAKLEDSAVYLCASSPVPSNEQFFGPGTRLTVL.

The CDR3 is CASSLNTNTGELFF. Written as DNA, the CDR3 is TGCGCCAGCAGCTTGAACACGAACACCGGGGAGCTGTTTTTT. This sequence joins TRBV5-1 and TRBJ2-2, with D unclear. The CDR3 contains 14 residues. Germline V gene data show CDR1 as SGHRS and CDR2 as YFSETQ. The germline V and J ends were trimmed by 1 base and 0 bases, with 4 bases remaining between them. Full variable domain (remainder filled in from reference TRBV5-1 and TRBJ2-2): KAGVTQTPRYLIKTRGQQVTLSCSPISGHRSVSWYQQTPGQGLQFLFEYFSETQRNKGNFPGRFSGRQFSNSRSEMNVSTLELGDSALYLCASSLNTNTGELFFGEGSRLTVL.

This clonotype was recorded a few times. The chain links TRBV20-1 to TRBJ2-7; 10 bases align to TRBD2. Germline lookup yields CDR1 DFQATT and CDR2 SNEGSKA (reference sequence). The CDR3 extends over 15 amino acids. J gave up 4 bases and V 3 bases, and 9 bases lay outside the gene matches. This chain's CDR3 is CSASWLAGGSYEQYF. In DNA form, the CDR3 reads TGCAGTGCTAGTTGGTTAGCGGGAGGTTCGTACGAGCAGTACTTC.

This clonotype was recorded at least ten times. The chain links TRBV6-5 to TRBJ2-5; a weak D match, TRBD1 (6 bases). Trimming took off 4 bases at V and 2 bases at J, with 11 bases between the two ends. The CDR3 contains 14 residues. The germline CDR1 and CDR2 sequences are MNHEY and SVGAGI. CDR3 nucleotide sequence: TGTGCCAGCAGTTCAGGGGTTCCACAAGAGACCCAGTACTTC. It yields the protein CASSSGVPQETQYF.

This clonotype has at least ten counts. This chain links TRBV29-1 with TRBJ2-1; 10 positions agree with TRBD2. This CDR3 region has 15 residues. With 6 bases clipped from V and 0 bases from J, the junction kept 5 bases outside the gene matches. From germline, CDR1 is SQVTM and CDR2 ANQGSEA. The CDR3 coding sequence is TGCAGCGTCGCCGGGACTAGCGTCTCCTACAATGAGCAGTTCTTC. It codes for CSVAGTSVSYNEQFF.

The chain recombines TRBV5-1 with TRBJ2-1; D gene ambiguous. Per germline, CDR1 SGHRS and CDR2 YFSETQ. V lost 3 bases to trimming and J lost 4 bases, with 14 bases between them. The CDR3 covers 15 residues. The CDR3 sequence: CASSSYRSVYNEQFF. The CDR3 nucleotides are TGCGCCAGCAGCTCCTACCGGAGTGTTTACAATGAGCAGTTCTTC. Together with reference TRBV5-1 and TRBJ2-1, the CDR3 gives the full variable domain: KAGVTQTPRYLIKTRGQQVTLSCSPISGHRSVSWYQQTPGQGLQFLFEYFSETQRNKGNFPGRFSGRQFSNSRSEMNVSTLELGDSALYLCASSSYRSVYNEQFFGPGTRLTVL.

J is TRBJ2-1 and V is TRBV4-2; possibly TRBD1 for D (6 bases). The germline CDR1 and CDR2 sequences are LGHNA and YNFKEQ. Trimming stripped 1 base from V and 6 bases from J, with 16 bases between. This CDR3 region has 16 residues. This CDR3 is CASSQGTRGPLNEQFF. Written as DNA, the CDR3 is TGTGCCAGCAGCCAAGGGACCAGGGGTCCCCTCAATGAGCAGTTCTTC.

This chain uses TRBV28 with TRBJ1-2; tentative D call: TRBD1 (5 bases). The CDR3 sequence is 20 residues long. The V gene lost 2 bases and the J gene lost 0 bases, with 25 bases spanning the gap. The germline gives CDR1 MDHEN, CDR2 SYDVKM. CDR3 bases: TGTGCCAGCAGTTTACAGGGATACCCGATCTCTGGGGAAACTAACTATGGCTACACCTTC. Its translation: CASSLQGYPISGETNYGYTF.

This clonotype was seen many times. The genes are TRBV6-1 and TRBJ2-3; D is tentatively TRBD1 or TRBD2 (5 bases each). Germline-derived CDR1 and CDR2 are MNHNS and SASEGT. Trimming shortened V by 2 bases and J by 5 bases, and 20 bases separated the two germline ends. The length of the CDR3 is 17 residues. The CDR3 sequence: CASSEFGPGSIGDTQYF. The CDR3 DNA is TGTGCCAGCAGTGAATTCGGCCCAGGGAGCATTGGAGATACGCAGTATTTT.

The chain combines TRBV29-1 with TRBJ1-1; D perhaps matches TRBD1 (5 bases). The CDR3 loop spans 12 amino acids. The V gene lost 7 bases and the J gene lost 1 base, with 10 bases spanning the gap. Germline lookup yields CDR1 SQVTM and CDR2 ANQGSEA. DNA for the CDR3: TGCAGCGAACAACAGGAGAACACTGAAGCTTTCTTT. It translates to CSEQQENTEAFF.